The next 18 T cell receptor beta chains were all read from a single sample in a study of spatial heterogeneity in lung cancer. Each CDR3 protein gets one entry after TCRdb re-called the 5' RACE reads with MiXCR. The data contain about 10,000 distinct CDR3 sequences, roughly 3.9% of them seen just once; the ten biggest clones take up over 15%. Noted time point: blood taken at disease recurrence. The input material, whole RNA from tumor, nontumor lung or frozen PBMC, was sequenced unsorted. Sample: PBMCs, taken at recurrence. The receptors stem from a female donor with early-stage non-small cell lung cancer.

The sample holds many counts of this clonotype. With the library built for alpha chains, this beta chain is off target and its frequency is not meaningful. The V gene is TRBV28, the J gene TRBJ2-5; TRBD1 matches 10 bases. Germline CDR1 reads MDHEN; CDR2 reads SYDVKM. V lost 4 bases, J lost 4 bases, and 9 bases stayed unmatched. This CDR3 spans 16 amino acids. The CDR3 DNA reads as TGTGCCAGCAGTTCCAGGGACAGGGGAGGGTTAGAGACCCAGTACTTC. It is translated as CASSSRDRGGLETQYF.

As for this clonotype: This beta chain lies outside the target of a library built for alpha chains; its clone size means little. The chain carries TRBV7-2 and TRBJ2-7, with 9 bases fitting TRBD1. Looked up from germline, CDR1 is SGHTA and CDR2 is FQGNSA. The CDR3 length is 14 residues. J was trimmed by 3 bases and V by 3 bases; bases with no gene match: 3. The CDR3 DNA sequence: TGTGCCAGCAGCTTGGGACAGGGCGGCTACGAGCAGTACTTC. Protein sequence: CASSLGQGGYEQYF.

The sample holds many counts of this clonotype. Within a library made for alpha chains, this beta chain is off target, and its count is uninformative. CDR3 nucleotides: TGTGCCAGCAGACTCGGGACAGGGTTGTTGAATGAGCAGTTCTTC. Translated, it gives CASRLGTGLLNEQFF. The rearrangement uses TRBV28 and TRBJ2-1; the match to TRBD1 covers 9 bases. The CDR3 has 15 amino acids. The germline V gene encodes CDR1 MDHEN and CDR2 SYDVKM. J lost 7 bases, V lost 6 bases, and 10 bases had no gene match.

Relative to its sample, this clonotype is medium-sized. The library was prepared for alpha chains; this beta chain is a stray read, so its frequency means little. The CDR3 protein is CASSYFAGGSNEQFF. The DNA of the CDR3 is TGTGCCAGCAGTTACTTTGCGGGGGGATCCAATGAGCAGTTCTTC. The V gene is TRBV6-2 or TRBV6-3, the J gene TRBJ2-1, with 8 bases lining up with TRBD2. The germline V gene encodes CDR1 MNHEY and CDR2 SVGEGT. Unmatched junction bases numbered 5, after V lost 1 base and J lost 6 bases. There are 15 residues in the CDR3.

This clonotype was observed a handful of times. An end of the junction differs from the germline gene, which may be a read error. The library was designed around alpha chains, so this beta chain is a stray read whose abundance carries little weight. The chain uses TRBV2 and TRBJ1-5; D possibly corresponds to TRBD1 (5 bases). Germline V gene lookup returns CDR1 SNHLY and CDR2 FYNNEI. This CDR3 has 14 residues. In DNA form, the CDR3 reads TGTGTCAGCACCCCTAACCGGGGGAATCAGCCCCAGCATTTT. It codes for CVSTPNRGNQPQHF.

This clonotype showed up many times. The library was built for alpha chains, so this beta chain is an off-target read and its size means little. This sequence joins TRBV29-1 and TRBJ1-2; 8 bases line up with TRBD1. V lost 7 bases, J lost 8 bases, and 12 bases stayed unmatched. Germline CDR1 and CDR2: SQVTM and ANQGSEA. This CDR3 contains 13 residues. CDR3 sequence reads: CSAPGQGTDGYTF. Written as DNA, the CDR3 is TGCAGCGCCCCCGGACAGGGTACCGACGGCTACACCTTC.

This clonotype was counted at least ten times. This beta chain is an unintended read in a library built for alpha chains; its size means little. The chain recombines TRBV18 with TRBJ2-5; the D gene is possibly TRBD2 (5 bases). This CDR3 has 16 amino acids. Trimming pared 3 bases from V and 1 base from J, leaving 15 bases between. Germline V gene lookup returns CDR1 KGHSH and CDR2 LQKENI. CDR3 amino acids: CASSPPVRRTQETQYF. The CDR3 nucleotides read TGTGCCAGCTCACCCCCCGTGAGGAGGACCCAAGAGACCCAGTACTTC.

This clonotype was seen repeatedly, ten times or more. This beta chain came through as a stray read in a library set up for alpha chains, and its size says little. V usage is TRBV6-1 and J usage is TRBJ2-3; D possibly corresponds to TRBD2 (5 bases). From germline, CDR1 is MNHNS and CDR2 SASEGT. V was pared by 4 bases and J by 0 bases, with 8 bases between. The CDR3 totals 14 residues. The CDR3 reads CASSGGGSTDTQYF. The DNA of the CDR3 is TGTGCCAGCAGTGGCGGAGGTAGCACAGATACGCAGTATTTT.

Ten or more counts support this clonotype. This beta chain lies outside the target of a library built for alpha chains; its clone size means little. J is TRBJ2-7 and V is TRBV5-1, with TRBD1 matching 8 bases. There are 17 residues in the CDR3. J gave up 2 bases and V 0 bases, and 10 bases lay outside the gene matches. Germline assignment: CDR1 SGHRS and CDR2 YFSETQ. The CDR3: CASSLGSVAGGAYEQYF. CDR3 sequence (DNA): TGCGCCAGCAGCTTGGGATCAGTGGCAGGGGGCGCCTACGAGCAGTACTTC.

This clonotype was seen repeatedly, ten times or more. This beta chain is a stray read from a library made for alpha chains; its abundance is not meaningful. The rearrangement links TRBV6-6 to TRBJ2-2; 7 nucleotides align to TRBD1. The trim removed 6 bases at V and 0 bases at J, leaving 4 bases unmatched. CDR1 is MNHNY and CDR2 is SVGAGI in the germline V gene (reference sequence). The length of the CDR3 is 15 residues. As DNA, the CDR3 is TGTGCCAGCAGACCCGGGACAGCGAACACCGGGGAGCTGTTTTTT. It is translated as CASRPGTANTGELFF.

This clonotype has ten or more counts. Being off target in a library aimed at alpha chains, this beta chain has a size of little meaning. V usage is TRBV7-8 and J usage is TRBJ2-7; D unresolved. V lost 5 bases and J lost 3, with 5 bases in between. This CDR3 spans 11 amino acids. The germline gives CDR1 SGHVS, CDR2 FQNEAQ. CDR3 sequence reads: CASSKDYEQYF. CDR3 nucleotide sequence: TGTGCCAGCAGCAAAGACTACGAGCAGTACTTC.

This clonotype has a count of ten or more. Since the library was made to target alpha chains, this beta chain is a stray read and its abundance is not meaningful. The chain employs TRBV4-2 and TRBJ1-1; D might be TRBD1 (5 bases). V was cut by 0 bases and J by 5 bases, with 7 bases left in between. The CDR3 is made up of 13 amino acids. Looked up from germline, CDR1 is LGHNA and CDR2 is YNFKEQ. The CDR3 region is CASSQDGGTEAFF. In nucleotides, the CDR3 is TGTGCCAGCAGCCAAGATGGGGGGACTGAAGCTTTCTTT.

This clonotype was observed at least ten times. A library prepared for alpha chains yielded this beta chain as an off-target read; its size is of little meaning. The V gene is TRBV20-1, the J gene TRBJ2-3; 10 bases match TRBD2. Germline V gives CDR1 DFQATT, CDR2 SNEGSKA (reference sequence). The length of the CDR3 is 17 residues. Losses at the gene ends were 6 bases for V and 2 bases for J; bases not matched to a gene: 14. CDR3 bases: TGCAGTGCCCAGATCGGACGCGGACTAGCGGACACAGATACGCAGTATTTT. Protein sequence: CSAQIGRGLADTDTQYF.

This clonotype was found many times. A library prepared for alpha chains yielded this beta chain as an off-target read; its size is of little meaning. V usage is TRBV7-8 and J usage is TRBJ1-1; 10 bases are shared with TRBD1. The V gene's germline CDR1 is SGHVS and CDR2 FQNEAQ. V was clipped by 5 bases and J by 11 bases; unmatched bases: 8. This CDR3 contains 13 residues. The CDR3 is CASSRGQGGTAFF. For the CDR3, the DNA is TGTGCCAGCAGCCGTGGACAGGGGGGTACGGCTTTCTTT.

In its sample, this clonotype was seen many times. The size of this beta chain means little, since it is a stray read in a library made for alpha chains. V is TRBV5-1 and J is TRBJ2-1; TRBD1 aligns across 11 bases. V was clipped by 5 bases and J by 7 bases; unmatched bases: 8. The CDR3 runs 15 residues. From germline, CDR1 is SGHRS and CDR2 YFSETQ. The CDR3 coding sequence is TGCGCCAGCAGTCGCGGACAGGGGGCAAGGAATGAGCAGTTCTTC. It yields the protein CASSRGQGARNEQFF.

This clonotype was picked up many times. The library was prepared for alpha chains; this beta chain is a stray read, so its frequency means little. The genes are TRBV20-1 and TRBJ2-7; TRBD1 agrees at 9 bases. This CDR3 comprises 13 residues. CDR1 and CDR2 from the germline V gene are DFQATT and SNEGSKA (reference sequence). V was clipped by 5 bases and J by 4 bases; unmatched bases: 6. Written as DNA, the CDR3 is TGCAGTGCTGGGACAGGGAAAGTGTACGAGCAGTACTTC. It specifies CSAGTGKVYEQYF.

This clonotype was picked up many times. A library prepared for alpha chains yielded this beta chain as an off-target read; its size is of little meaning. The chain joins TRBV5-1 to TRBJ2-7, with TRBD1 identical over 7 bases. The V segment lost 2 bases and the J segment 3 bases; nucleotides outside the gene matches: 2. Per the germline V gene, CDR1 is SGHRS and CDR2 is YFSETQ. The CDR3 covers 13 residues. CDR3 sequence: CASSFGTDYEQYF. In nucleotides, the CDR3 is TGCGCCAGCAGCTTCGGGACAGACTACGAGCAGTACTTC.

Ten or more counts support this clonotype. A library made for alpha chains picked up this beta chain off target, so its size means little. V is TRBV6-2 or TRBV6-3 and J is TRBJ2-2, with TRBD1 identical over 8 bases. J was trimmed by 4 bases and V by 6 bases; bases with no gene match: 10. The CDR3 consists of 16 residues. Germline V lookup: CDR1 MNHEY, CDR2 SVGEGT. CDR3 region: CASSLTPTGATGELFF. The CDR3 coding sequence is TGTGCCAGCAGCCTAACTCCGACAGGGGCCACCGGGGAGCTGTTTTTT.